Included here is one TCR beta chain sequence, with context. The sample originates from a study of blood T cells in healthy people across ages. Background on the study: Roughly one uniquely barcoded beta molecule per two T cells was captured.

Between the trimmed V and J ends, which lost 6 bases and 8 bases, there was a span of 20 bases. Looked up from germline, CDR1 is DFQATT and CDR2 is SNEGSKA (reference sequence). The CDR3 runs 15 residues. With a J-beta primer mix and a sample-barcoded 5' primer, a second PCR ran about 6 to 11 cycles. TCRdb processed the 5' RACE reads anew with MiXCR; each CDR3 protein has one entry. This sample yields 650,000 to 900,000 distinct CDR3 sequences, of which about 62% are seen a single time; around a quarter belongs to the top ten. The specimen sequenced was blood. The chain couples TRBV20-1 to TRBJ1-6, with unresolved D. The TCR originated in a man aged 25-45 years in good health. As DNA, the CDR3 is TGCAGTGCAGAAAGAGGGCCGGGGTATGATTCACCCCTCCACTTT. Its translation: CSAERGPGYDSPLHF.